This paragraph covers one T cell receptor (beta chain) sequence. The sample comes from a study of blood T cell repertoires in COVID-19. Across the whole study: The samples span acute and convalescent COVID-19 from the United States, Italy and Spain. T cells, B-cell-depleted T cells, or PBMCs supplied cDNA or gDNA.

Original handling: Quantification of nucleated cells was approximated via reference gene primer amplification. The data were produced by immunoSEQ multiplex PCR, yet TCRdb's version contains in-frame clones alone and is incomplete. The V and J calls and clone size are taken from that table; D and trimming were inferred from the DNA. The sample has around 250,000 clones; roughly 88% are singletons. The CDR3 consists of 15 residues. With 1 base clipped from V and 5 bases from J, the junction kept 7 bases outside the gene matches. Germline V gene sequence: CDR1 SGHNT, CDR2 YENEEA. The receptor comes from a man aged 30-40 years who had recovered from COVID-19. This chain links TRBV11-3 with TRBJ2-5; 7 bases are a match to TRBD2. Input material: peripheral blood. The CDR3 DNA is TGTGCCAGCAGCTTAGGAAGGGAGGGGTCCGAGACCCAGTACTTC. This translates into CASSLGREGSETQYF.